The sequence of this TCR beta chain was determined in a study of T-cell memory formation after mild COVID-19. The length of the CDR3 is 16 residues. The junction had 6 bases not matched to a gene; V was cut back by 0 bases and J by 0 bases. In germline, CDR1 is DFQATT, CDR2 SNEGSKA (reference sequence). TCRdb itself ran the 5' RACE reads through MiXCR, one entry per CDR3 protein. The data contain hundreds of thousands of distinct CDR3 sequences, about a sixth of them singletons. Sequences were obtained from PBMCs or a T cell subset sorted from them (not recorded which). The TCR comes from a man between 18 and 29 years old who had mild COVID-19 (a few samples of this study predate the infection). Cell type and time point are not known. This chain connects TRBV20-1 to TRBJ2-3; 7 bases are a match to TRBD2. The CDR3 DNA reads TGCAGTGCTAGAGATCTAAGGCGGGGGAGCACAGATACGCAGTATTTT. Translating it yields CSARDLRRGSTDTQYF.